These 3 T cell receptor beta chains share one sample of origin, sequenced in a study of T cell repertoires in cytomegalovirus infection. The antigens for these receptors are not known. TCRdb re-called the reads through MiXCR, storing one row per CDR3 protein. The sample has 450,000 to 600,000 distinct CDR3 sequences, about 33% seen once. The input for sequencing was cultured PBMCs, taken from culture after CMV antigen stimulation. These TCRs come from a human donor in good health (CMV status not recorded). Some clones in this sample may be carry-over from other donors' samples.

This clonotype was recorded at least ten times. The V and J genes are TRBV7-2 and TRBJ2-5, with 10 positions matching TRBD1. The V segment lost 2 bases and the J segment 5 bases; nucleotides outside the gene matches: 5. There are 15 residues in the CDR3. CDR1 and CDR2 (germline): SGHTA, FQGNSA. CDR3: CASSLMGQGYETQYF. Written as DNA, the CDR3 is TGTGCCAGCAGCTTAATGGGACAGGGGTATGAGACCCAGTACTTC.

The chain has TRBV5-1 and TRBJ2-7; D ambiguous. The CDR3 length is 14 residues. V was pared by 2 bases and J by 2 bases, with 11 bases between. CDR1 SGHRS and CDR2 YFSETQ come from the germline V gene. CDR3 protein: CASSFQPSTYEQYF. The CDR3 coding sequence is TGCGCCAGCAGCTTTCAGCCGTCCACCTACGAGCAGTACTTC.

This rearrangement joins TRBV10-3 to TRBJ2-1; 7 bases line up with TRBD2. This CDR3 region has 15 residues. V shed 4 bases and J 0 bases; nucleotides not matched to a gene: 3. CDR1 and CDR2 from the germline V gene are ENHRY and SYGVKD. DNA for the CDR3: TGTGCCATCAGTGGGGGGGGGAGCTCCTACAATGAGCAGTTCTTC. Translating gives CAISGGGSSYNEQFF.